Shown below are 23 T cell receptor beta chains from a single sample sequenced in a study of a mutant IDH1 vaccine in newly diagnosed glioma. No cognate antigen is known for these TCRs. This table comes from immunoSEQ multiplex PCR, and its TCRdb copy is limited to in-frame clones, with some not included. The sample includes 30,000 to 35,000 clones, about 56% seen only once; the top ten take 11%. This sample's time point: week 5, during vaccination. Topical imiquimod accompanied each vaccine dose, which consisted of 300 ug of mutant IDH1 20-mer peptide. The sequencing used PBMCs, collected from a glioma patient whose treatment included an IDH1 peptide vaccine. The receptor source for this set is a woman younger than 30 with glioma.

This clone appeared a single time. The chain uses TRBV10-3 and TRBJ2-5; D ambiguous. Per the germline V gene, CDR1 is ENHRY and CDR2 is SYGVKD. The V end lost 2 bases, the J end lost 2 bases, and 9 bases lay between the germline ends. The CDR3 runs 14 residues. This chain's CDR3 is CAISEGSVQETQYF. Written as DNA, the CDR3 is TGTGCCATCAGTGAGGGGTCGGTTCAAGAGACCCAGTACTTC.

The chain carries TRBV14 and TRBJ1-4; D might be TRBD1 (6 bases). Trimming stripped 4 bases from V and 5 bases from J, with 17 bases between. CDR1 and CDR2 (germline): SGHDN, FVKESK. CDR3 length: 16 amino acids. CDR3 amino acids: CASSPLGGRGNEKLFF. CDR3 DNA: TGTGCCAGCAGCCCACTTGGGGGGCGTGGGAATGAAAAACTGTTTTTT.

The J gene is TRBJ2-4, the V gene TRBV5-1; D might be TRBD1 (7 bases). The CDR3 consists of 15 residues. The V and J ends lost 3 bases and 8 bases respectively, with 18 bases between them. Germline loops: CDR1 SGHRS, CDR2 YFSETQ. The CDR3 spells CASSSGGTLIDIQYF. CDR3 DNA: TGCGCCAGCAGCTCAGGGGGGACTCTAATAGACATTCAGTACTTC.

The chain recombines TRBV10-3 with TRBJ2-7; tentative D call: TRBD1 (5 bases). V dropped 4 bases and J dropped 2 bases, with 12 bases sitting between them. This CDR3 has 14 amino acids. In germline, CDR1 is ENHRY, CDR2 SYGVKD. CDR3 DNA sequence: TGTGCCATCAGTGCCCCCGACAGTACCTACGAGCAGTACTTC. Translated, it gives CAISAPDSTYEQYF.

This clone was observed a few times. The chain couples TRBV7-2 to TRBJ2-2; D is ambiguous. CDR1 and CDR2 from the germline V gene are SGHTA and FQGNSA. The CDR3 is 13 residues long. Trimming removed 1 base from V and 4 bases from J, with 4 bases in between. The CDR3 reads CASSLGATGELFF. In nucleotides, the CDR3 is TGTGCCAGCAGCTTAGGGGCCACCGGGGAGCTGTTTTTT.

The rearrangement uses TRBV28 and TRBJ1-5; TRBD1 aligns across 7 bases. Trimming cost V 3 bases and J 3 bases; bases outside gene matches: 17. The CDR3 extends over 19 amino acids. Germline CDR1 is MDHEN and CDR2 is SYDVKM. In DNA form, the CDR3 reads TGTGCCAGCAGTTTCCGCCCTCCCTTGCAGGGGGTAATCAATCAGCCCCAGCATTTT. Protein product: CASSFRPPLQGVINQPQHF. The variable domain in full, completed from reference TRBV28 and TRBJ1-5, reads DVKVTQSSRYLVKRTGEKVFLECVQDMDHENMFWYRQDPGLGLRLIYFSYDVKMKEKGDIPEGYSVSREKKERFSLILESASTNQTSMYLCASSFRPPLQGVINQPQHFGDGTRLSIL.

This clone was seen a handful of times. CDR3 DNA sequence: TGTGCCAGCAGCAACGCCACAGATACGCAGTATTTT. Translation: CASSNATDTQYF. V is TRBV21-1 and J is TRBJ2-3. TRBV21-1 is described as a pseudogene. The CDR3 consists of 12 residues.

The chain couples TRBV4-2 to TRBJ2-2, with 11 positions matching TRBD2. With 0 bases clipped from V and 6 bases from J, the junction kept 6 bases outside the gene matches. There are 17 residues in the CDR3. Germline assignment: CDR1 LGHNA and CDR2 YNFKEQ. The CDR3 DNA is TGTGCCAGCAGCCAAGATGAGGTAGCGGGAGGGGCCGGGGAGCTGTTTTTT. Translated: CASSQDEVAGGAGELFF.

The V gene is TRBV4-1, the J gene TRBJ2-3; the match to TRBD2 covers 8 bases. The CDR3 length is 16 residues. V was clipped by 4 bases and J by 3 bases; unmatched bases: 9. CDR1 and CDR2 (germline): MGHRA, YSYEKL. The CDR3 DNA is TGCGCCAGCAGCCGCTCCTGGACTAGCCAGACAGATACGCAGTATTTT. This codes for CASSRSWTSQTDTQYF.

This clone has a handful of counts. The chain uses TRBV7-9 and TRBJ1-2, with D unclear. Germline CDR1 SEHNR, CDR2 FQNEAQ (reference sequence). The CDR3 sequence is 13 residues long. V was shortened by 5 bases and J by 4 bases, with 11 bases between the two germline ends. Written as DNA, the CDR3 is TGTGCCAGCAGCCCCAACGAGTTCTATGGCTACACCTTC. It codes for CASSPNEFYGYTF.

This clone ranks as medium-sized. J is TRBJ2-1 and V is TRBV7-3; D is uncertain. The germline V gene has CDR1 SGHTA and CDR2 FQGTGA. The CDR3 totals 15 residues. Between the trimmed V and J ends, which lost 6 bases and 0 bases, there was a span of 12 bases. CDR3 protein: CASRSLASSYNEQFF. The CDR3 coding sequence is TGTGCCAGCAGGTCCCTTGCCAGCTCCTACAATGAGCAGTTCTTC.

This chain connects TRBV7-8 to TRBJ2-5, with 9 bases aligning to TRBD1. Trimming at V came to 1 base and at J to 4 bases, leaving 7 bases not matched to a gene. Germline V gives CDR1 SGHVS, CDR2 FQNEAQ. The CDR3 has 16 residues. CDR3 DNA: TGTGCCAGCAGCTTAGTAGGGACAGGGCTGGGAGAGACCCAGTACTTC. Translating gives CASSLVGTGLGETQYF.

The chain links TRBV19 to TRBJ2-2; possible D gene TRBD1, 5 bases. CDR1 is LNHDA and CDR2 is SQIVND in the germline V gene (reference sequence). Trimming removed 2 bases from V and 7 bases from J, with 11 bases in between. CDR3 length: 14 amino acids. The CDR3 reads CASSIKGVVGELFF. The CDR3 DNA sequence: TGTGCCAGTAGTATAAAAGGGGTAGTCGGGGAGCTGTTTTTT.

V usage is TRBV6-1 and J usage is TRBJ1-1; D is ambiguous. This CDR3 contains 14 residues. Germline CDR1 reads MNHNS; CDR2 reads SASEGT. Trimming stripped 1 base from V and 3 bases from J, with 9 bases between. CDR3 residues: CASSEGGWDTEAFF. The CDR3 DNA reads as TGTGCCAGCAGTGAAGGGGGTTGGGACACTGAAGCTTTCTTT.

The chain uses TRBV5-4 and TRBJ2-3, with a weak D call TRBD2 (5 bases). V lost 10 bases, J lost 0 bases, and 18 bases lay in between. The germline CDR1 and CDR2 sequences are SGHNT and YYREEE (reference sequence). This CDR3 comprises 15 residues. The CDR3 spells CAVLRDPTSTDTQYF. In DNA form, the CDR3 reads TGTGCCGTCCTACGGGATCCTACTAGCACAGATACGCAGTATTTT.

The chain is built from TRBV11-2 and TRBJ2-5; D is perhaps TRBD2 (6 bases). This CDR3 is 15 amino acids long. The V gene lost 3 bases and the J gene lost 0 bases, with 11 bases spanning the gap. Germline values: CDR1 SGHAT, CDR2 FQNNGV. DNA for the CDR3: TGTGCCAGCAGCTTCGGGGGTTCGTACCAAGAGACCCAGTACTTC. Translation gives CASSFGGSYQETQYF.

The V and J genes are TRBV11-3 and TRBJ2-1; D could derive from TRBD1 or TRBD2 (5 bases each). The V gene lost 5 bases and the J gene lost 4 bases, with 9 bases spanning the gap. The germline V gene has CDR1 SGHNT and CDR2 YENEEA. CDR3 length: 13 residues. The CDR3 loop reads CASSPGTYNEQFF. The CDR3 nucleotides are TGTGCCAGCAGCCCCGGGACGTACAATGAGCAGTTCTTC.

V gene TRBV5-4 combines with J gene TRBJ2-1; the match to TRBD1 covers 7 bases. The CDR3 contains 15 residues. Germline V gene data show CDR1 as SGHNT and CDR2 as YYREEE (reference sequence). After removal of 1 base from V and 3 bases from J, the junction contained 4 bases not matched to a gene. CDR3: CASSLQGDHYNEQFF. In nucleotides, the CDR3 is TGTGCCAGCAGCTTGCAGGGGGATCACTACAATGAGCAGTTCTTC.

The sample holds one count of this clone. V and J are TRBV11-3 and TRBJ1-3, with D possibly being TRBD1 (5 bases). Germline assignment: CDR1 SGHNT and CDR2 YENEEA. The CDR3 totals 14 residues. The ends were cut back, 4 bases at V and 3 bases at J, with 10 bases in the middle. The CDR3 protein is CASSSGTVGNTIYF. CDR3 coding DNA: TGTGCCAGCAGCTCCGGGACGGTTGGAAACACCATATATTTT.

The chain uses TRBV14 and TRBJ2-2, with 7 bases matching TRBD2. The CDR3 runs 16 residues. CDR1 is SGHDN, CDR2 FVKESK, per germline. The V gene end was trimmed by 0 bases and the J gene end by 10 bases; junction bases not matched to a gene: 11. The CDR3 reads CASSQDGGLGRQELFF. The CDR3, as DNA: TGTGCCAGCAGCCAAGATGGCGGACTAGGGCGACAGGAGCTGTTTTTT. Supplemented by reference TRBV14 and TRBJ2-2, the full variable domain reads EAGVTQFPSHSVIEKGQTVTLRCDPISGHDNLYWYRRVMGKEIKFLLHFVKESKQDESGMPNNRFLAERTGGTYSTLKVQPAELEDSGVYFCASSQDGGLGRQELFFGEGSRLTVL.

The rearrangement uses TRBV11-2 and TRBJ1-2, with D perhaps matching TRBD1 (6 bases). Germline CDR1 reads SGHAT; CDR2 reads FQNNGV. Trimming took off 5 bases at V and 0 bases at J, with 19 bases between the two ends. This CDR3 spans 17 amino acids. CDR3 protein: CASSDWGGRLANYGYTF. The CDR3 DNA follows: TGTGCCAGCAGCGACTGGGGGGGCCGACTAGCTAACTATGGCTACACCTTC.

The gene calls are TRBV6-1 and TRBJ1-5; no reliable D call. V was shortened by 2 bases and J by 6 bases, with 17 bases between the two germline ends. This CDR3 is built from 16 residues. Germline CDR1 MNHNS, CDR2 SASEGT. CDR3 DNA: TGTGCCAGCAGTGAATTGGCAAACCTAGGTAGTCAGCCCCAGCATTTT. Its protein product is CASSELANLGSQPQHF.

This clone has just a few counts. The chain joins TRBV19 to TRBJ2-7; D not certain. V lost 7 bases to trimming and J lost 0 bases, with 13 bases between them. The CDR3 has 14 residues. Germline V gene lookup returns CDR1 LNHDA and CDR2 SQIVND (reference sequence). The CDR3 coding sequence is TGTGCCAGTAAATCCATGCAGAGCTCCTACGAGCAGTACTTC. It codes for CASKSMQSSYEQYF.